This entry lists 22 T cell receptor beta chains sequenced from one sample in a study of cytomegalovirus exposure and HLA in healthy donors (dated by TCRdb to 2016 to 2017). Library method: the immunoSEQ multiplex PCR assay. A mixture of 60 forward primers for TCR Vbeta segments and 13 reverse primers for TCR Jbeta segments was used in the multiplex PCR. Imported from immuneACCESS, the table was reduced by TCRdb to in-frame sequences with V and J called. These copies leave out some clones; in studies compared against another copy, an unresolved V gene accounts for under half, and the cause of the remainder is not known. The sample table shows just under 80,000 clones, and over 65% are seen once. 3.5% to 5.5% of the sample is in the top ten clones. Sequenced input: PBMCs. Receptor source: a man in his forties in good health and CMV-seronegative.

This chain joins TRBV6-4 and TRBJ2-1; 8 bases fit TRBD2. This CDR3 spans 15 amino acids. Germline loops: CDR1 MRHNA, CDR2 SNTAGT. The J segment lost 6 bases and the V segment lost 11 bases, leaving 15 bases of the junction unmatched. This CDR3 reads CACALAGGSGNEQFF. As DNA, the CDR3 is TGTGCCTGTGCTCTCGCGGGAGGTTCAGGCAATGAGCAGTTCTTC.

This chain connects TRBV19 to TRBJ1-1; D is perhaps TRBD1 (5 bases). V dropped 8 bases and J dropped 0 bases, with 7 bases sitting between them. CDR3 length equals 12 residues. Germline CDR1 and CDR2: LNHDA and SQIVND (reference sequence). CDR3 in DNA: TGTGCCAGTTGGGGGGTGAACACTGAAGCTTTCTTT. Its protein is CASWGVNTEAFF.

This rearrangement joins TRBV4-3 to TRBJ2-2, with TRBD1 matching over 7 bases. With 2 bases clipped from V and 7 bases from J, the junction kept 7 bases outside the gene matches. The CDR3 has 15 amino acids. Germline loops: CDR1 LGHNA, CDR2 YSLEER. The CDR3 nucleotides are TGCGCCAGCAGCCAAAGACAGGGACAAGACGGGGAGCTGTTTTTT. It specifies CASSQRQGQDGELFF.

Only a few counts were recorded for this clone. The chain has TRBV28 and TRBJ2-2; 12 bases map to TRBD2. CDR3 length: 16 amino acids. Germline V CDR1 and CDR2: MDHEN, SYDVKM. J lost 7 bases, V lost 5 bases, and 8 bases had no gene match. The chain's CDR3 is CASSTRLAGEVGELFF. The CDR3 DNA sequence: TGTGCCAGCAGTACTCGACTAGCGGGAGAAGTCGGGGAGCTGTTTTTT.

This clone is a singleton in its sample. This chain connects TRBV9 to TRBJ1-3; possibly TRBD1 for D (5 bases). The germline V gene encodes CDR1 SGDLS and CDR2 YYNGEE. The CDR3 totals 16 residues. V lost 4 bases and J 0 bases, leaving 14 bases between the germline ends. CDR3 sequence reads: CASSPERGSSGNTIYF. The CDR3 DNA reads TGTGCCAGCAGCCCAGAGCGGGGGAGCTCTGGAAACACCATATATTTT.

DNA of the CDR3: TGCAGCGTTGAAGATTGGACAGGGGAGACCCAGTACTTC. It encodes CSVEDWTGETQYF. This chain joins TRBV29-1 and TRBJ2-5; 8 bases match TRBD1. CDR3 size: 13 residues. After removal of 0 bases from V and 5 bases from J, the junction contained 2 bases not matched to a gene. Germline V gives CDR1 SQVTM, CDR2 ANQGSEA. Full variable domain (missing parts from reference TRBV29-1 and TRBJ2-5): SAVISQKPSRDICQRGTSLTIQCQVDSQVTMMFWYRQQPGQSLTLIATANQGSEATYESGFVIDKFPISRPNLTFSTLTVSNMSPEDSSIYLCSVEDWTGETQYFGPGTRLLVL.

This clone has just one count. This rearrangement joins TRBV2 to TRBJ2-5, with D unresolved. Trimming stripped 7 bases from V and 5 bases from J, with 8 bases between. The V gene's germline CDR1 is SNHLY and CDR2 FYNNEI. The CDR3 runs 11 residues. DNA for the CDR3: TGTGCCAGCACCACTCGGGAGACCCAGTACTTC. Its protein product is CASTTRETQYF.

This chain connects TRBV7-2 to TRBJ2-7; D is unclear. V was pared by 7 bases and J by 7 bases, with 11 bases between. From germline, CDR1 is SGHTA and CDR2 FQGNSA. CDR3 size: 11 residues. The CDR3 reads CASTASREQYF. The CDR3 nucleotides read TGTGCCAGCACCGCCTCGAGGGAGCAGTACTTC.

The V and J genes are TRBV2 and TRBJ2-2, with TRBD1 as a possible D gene (5 bases). The CDR3 is 16 amino acids. Looked up from germline, CDR1 is SNHLY and CDR2 is FYNNEI. The V and J ends lost 4 bases and 5 bases respectively, with 17 bases between them. In nucleotides, the CDR3 is TGTGCCAGCAGTGGCCAGTCAGATAGGACAACCGGGGAGCTGTTTTTT. Residues: CASSGQSDRTTGELFF.

The rearrangement uses TRBV4-2 and TRBJ1-2; 7 bases fit TRBD1. The CDR3 runs to 15 residues. Per the germline V gene, CDR1 is LGHNA and CDR2 is YNFKEQ. The V and J ends lost 8 bases and 0 bases, in that order; junction bases with no gene match: 9. Here the CDR3 reads CASSGTVNPNYGYTF. The CDR3 bases are TGTGCCAGCTCGGGGACAGTTAATCCTAACTATGGCTACACCTTC.

This chain joins TRBV7-2 and TRBJ2-5; D uncertain. The germline gives CDR1 SGHTA, CDR2 FQGNSA. The CDR3 consists of 13 residues. Trimming cost V 5 bases and J 0 bases, with 7 bases left between them. The CDR3 coding sequence is TGTGCCAGCAGCCCTCCTAACCAAGAGACCCAGTACTTC. Its protein is CASSPPNQETQYF.

This chain links TRBV7-9 with TRBJ2-1, with 8 nucleotides matching TRBD2. Germline CDR1 and CDR2: SEHNR and FQNEAQ (reference sequence). CDR3 length: 15 residues. V was pared by 5 bases and J by 3 bases, with 6 bases of the junction left unmatched. This CDR3 is CASSPPGTSYNEQFF. CDR3 DNA: TGTGCCAGCAGCCCTCCCGGGACTAGCTACAATGAGCAGTTCTTC.

The V call is TRBV9, the J call TRBJ2-5; 7 bases align to TRBD2. V lost 0 bases to trimming and J lost 1 base; unmatched junction nucleotides: 6. This CDR3 comprises 16 residues. In germline, CDR1 is SGDLS, CDR2 YYNGEE. The chain's CDR3 is CASSVAPSGAQETQYF. The CDR3 DNA follows: TGTGCCAGCAGCGTAGCGCCTAGCGGCGCCCAAGAGACCCAGTACTTC.

This sequence joins TRBV28 and TRBJ1-4; a weak D match, TRBD1 (6 bases). CDR1 is MDHEN and CDR2 is SYDVKM in the germline V gene. Deletions cut 2 bases from V and 8 bases from J, with 18 bases between. The CDR3 has 16 amino acids. The CDR3 sequence: CASSLNGAGEREKLFF. As DNA, the CDR3 is TGTGCCAGCAGTTTAAACGGGGCAGGGGAAAGAGAAAAACTGTTTTTT.

Concerning this clone itself: Other DNA sequences in the same sample also yield this CDR3. The V gene is TRBV19, the J gene TRBJ1-1, with TRBD1 matching 7 bases. Trimming took 2 bases from V and 0 from J; bases not matched to a gene: 3. CDR3 size: 15 residues. Germline values: CDR1 LNHDA, CDR2 SQIVND (reference sequence). The CDR3 loop is CASSIWDRMNTEAFF. CDR3 DNA sequence: TGTGCCAGTAGTATATGGGACAGAATGAACACTGAAGCTTTCTTT.

J is TRBJ2-3 and V is TRBV7-2; D unresolved. Trimming took off 1 base at V and 0 bases at J, with 5 bases between the two ends. Germline V CDR1 and CDR2: SGHTA, FQGNSA. This CDR3 has 14 residues. The CDR3 DNA reads TGTGCCAGCAGCTTAGGGGCTAGCACAGATACGCAGTATTTT. Amino acid sequence: CASSLGASTDTQYF.

The chain carries TRBV7-2 and TRBJ2-7, with D possibly matching TRBD1 (5 bases). CDR3 length equals 15 residues. The germline CDR1 and CDR2 sequences are SGHTA and FQGNSA. Trimming took 1 base from V and 0 from J, leaving 10 bases between them. The CDR3 loop is CASSLGGRSSYEQYF. The DNA of the CDR3 is TGTGCCAGCAGCTTAGGGGGCCGGAGCTCCTACGAGCAGTACTTC.

This sequence joins TRBV7-3 and TRBJ2-7; no firm D call. The CDR3 totals 13 residues. Trimming removed 1 base from V and 4 bases from J, with 8 bases in between. Looked up from germline, CDR1 is SGHTA and CDR2 is FQGTGA. DNA of the CDR3: TGTGCCAGCAGCTTAAACGCCGGGTACGAGCAGTACTTC. It is translated as CASSLNAGYEQYF.

J is TRBJ1-2 and V is TRBV9, with 7 bases identical to TRBD1. Germline assignment: CDR1 SGDLS and CDR2 YYNGEE. The CDR3 totals 12 residues. Trimming at V came to 2 bases and at J to 6 bases, leaving 1 base not matched to a gene. The DNA for the CDR3 is TGTGCCAGCAGCGTGACAGGGAATGGCTACACCTTC. Its protein is CASSVTGNGYTF.

This sequence joins TRBV5-1 and TRBJ2-5; 12 bases line up with TRBD2. CDR3 length: 15 amino acids. The junction had 4 bases not matched to a gene; V was cut back by 5 bases and J by 2 bases. CDR1 is SGHRS and CDR2 is YFSETQ in the germline V gene. The CDR3 DNA reads as TGCGCCAGCAGTCTAGCGGGAGGGACACAAGAGACCCAGTACTTC. This codes for CASSLAGGTQETQYF.

V gene TRBV27 combines with J gene TRBJ1-1; TRBD1 matches at 7 bases. The CDR3 is made up of 13 amino acids. CDR1 is MNHEY and CDR2 is SMNVEV in the germline V gene (reference sequence). Losses at the gene ends were 5 bases for V and 5 bases for J; bases not matched to a gene: 5. The CDR3 DNA reads as TGTGCCAGCAGTAGAGGGGGCAGGACTGAAGCTTTCTTT. This codes for CASSRGGRTEAFF.

V and J are TRBV27 and TRBJ1-5; 9 positions match TRBD1. J was trimmed by 4 bases and V by 5 bases; bases with no gene match: 6. The CDR3 has 15 residues. Germline values: CDR1 MNHEY, CDR2 SMNVEV (reference sequence). CDR3 in DNA: TGTGCCAGCAGTCTCACAGGGGGCCAAAATCAGCCCCAGCATTTT. It yields the protein CASSLTGGQNQPQHF.